The next 18 T cell receptor beta chains were all read from a single sample in a study of T-cell reconstitution after alpha-beta-depleted transplantation in children (TCRdb year 2016). The treatment or condition label of this sample denotes: allogeneic hematopoietic cell transplantation with graft depleted of TCRalphabeta T cells and CD19 B cells. The method behind the library was PCR. Sequencing was carried out with an Illumina HiSeq 2500. Molecular barcoding was employed in the preparation of TCR libraries, with unique molecular identifiers being used to normalize TCRbeta repertoire quantification. The public reads were run again by TCRdb, first through fastp at Q25 and then through MiXCR, and only productive beta chains were kept. Rows are unified per CDR3 protein, each entry keeping the most common DNA and genes. The table for this sample lists hundreds of thousands of distinct CDR3 sequences; 10% to 15% of them were counted only once. About 2.2% of the sample is taken by the ten largest.

Sequences were derived from PBMCs, mostly from graft donor cells, sampled 360 days after TCRalphabeta/CD19-depleted stem cell transplant. All receptors come from a male patient younger than 18 who had a stem cell transplant for acute myeloid leukemia, so the T cells may come from the graft donor.

This clonotype was found a few times. J is TRBJ2-5 and V is TRBV5-1; D not certain. Looked up from germline, CDR1 is SGHRS and CDR2 is YFSETQ. The length of the CDR3 is 14 residues. V was trimmed by 1 base and J by 4 bases, leaving 11 bases between them. CDR3 nucleotide sequence: TGCGCCAGCAGCTTGTATTCAGGCCCAGAGACCCAGTACTTC. It yields the protein CASSLYSGPETQYF.

This clonotype has only a few counts. V is TRBV27 and J is TRBJ2-1; TRBD2 is a possible D gene (5 bases). CDR3 length: 14 residues. V was pared by 5 bases and J by 3 bases, with 11 bases between. CDR1 and CDR2 (germline): MNHEY, SMNVEV (reference sequence). The CDR3 reads CASSPSTSYNEQFF. The CDR3 coding sequence is TGTGCCAGCAGTCCTTCCACTAGCTACAATGAGCAGTTCTTC.

This clonotype was counted only a few times. The rearrangement links TRBV3-1 to TRBJ2-5, with 14 bases aligning to TRBD2. With 0 bases clipped from V and 6 bases from J, the junction kept 6 bases outside the gene matches. CDR3 length: 17 residues. CDR1 LGHDT and CDR2 YNNKEL come from the germline V gene (reference sequence). The DNA of the CDR3 is TGTGCCAGCAGCCAAGAGACTAGCGGGAGGGCCTTGAAGACCCAGTACTTC. Protein sequence: CASSQETSGRALKTQYF.

This clonotype was seen only once. The rearrangement links TRBV27 to TRBJ2-1; no clear D gene. In germline, CDR1 is MNHEY, CDR2 SMNVEV (reference sequence). This CDR3 is built from 12 residues. Trimming cost V 10 bases and J 3 bases, with 10 bases left between them. The CDR3 bases are TGTGCCAACAACGACTTCTACAATGAGCAGTTCTTC. This encodes CANNDFYNEQFF.

The rearrangement links TRBV6-1 to TRBJ1-2; D possibly corresponds to TRBD1 (6 bases). CDR3 size: 14 residues. Trimming stripped 10 bases from V and 0 bases from J, with 15 bases between. Germline V gives CDR1 MNHNS, CDR2 SASEGT. The CDR3 coding sequence is TGTGCCATCAAGGAGGGGGGAGCTAACTATGGCTACACCTTC. Translating it yields CAIKEGGANYGYTF.

This clonotype was seen many times. The chain links TRBV4-2 to TRBJ2-7, with a tentative D call TRBD2 (6 bases). The germline gives CDR1 LGHNA, CDR2 YNFKEQ. The V gene lost 4 bases and the J gene lost 4 bases, with 11 bases spanning the gap. The CDR3 is 13 amino acids. CDR3 sequence: CASSPGGEYEQYF. CDR3 nucleotides: TGTGCCAGCAGCCCAGGAGGGGAATACGAGCAGTACTTC.

This clonotype has just a few counts. The chain links TRBV5-1 to TRBJ2-3, with D possibly matching TRBD2 (6 bases). This CDR3 region has 14 residues. Looked up from germline, CDR1 is SGHRS and CDR2 is YFSETQ. The V end was cut by 4 bases, the J end by 2 bases, with 11 bases between. The CDR3 nucleotides read TGCGCCAGCAGCCAATCGGACTACACAGATACGCAGTATTTT. Translating it yields CASSQSDYTDTQYF.

This chain uses TRBV20-1 with TRBJ2-1; 13 bases are shared with TRBD2. Germline assignment: CDR1 DFQATT and CDR2 SNEGSKA (reference sequence). The CDR3 has 18 residues. V trimming: 1 base; J trimming: 7 bases; junction bases outside the gene matches: 13. The CDR3 sequence is CSARAWGLAGMGGNEQFF. DNA of the CDR3: TGCAGTGCTAGAGCCTGGGGACTAGCGGGGATGGGTGGGAATGAGCAGTTCTTC.

This clonotype turned up a few times. The chain couples TRBV20-1 to TRBJ2-7; D is perhaps TRBD1 (6 bases). Trimming removed 2 bases at V and 7 bases at J, with 12 bases between. Germline V gives CDR1 DFQATT, CDR2 SNEGSKA (reference sequence). This CDR3 has 12 amino acids. CDR3 DNA: TGCAGTGCTAGATACAGGGTGGAGGAGCAGTACTTC. Amino acids: CSARYRVEEQYF.

This clonotype was found many times. The chain combines TRBV5-4 with TRBJ2-5; 10 bases match TRBD2. The CDR3 is 17 amino acids. V was clipped by 4 bases and J by 4 bases; unmatched bases: 13. CDR1 is SGHNT, CDR2 YYREEE, per germline (reference sequence). Here the CDR3 DNA reads TGTGCCAGCAGCCCACATCCTAGCGGGAGTAGGGGAGAGACCCAGTACTTC. It specifies CASSPHPSGSRGETQYF.

This chain links TRBV4-3 with TRBJ2-7; 12 nucleotides align to TRBD2. This CDR3 has 15 residues. V trimming: 1 base; J trimming: 6 bases; junction bases outside the gene matches: 4. The germline V gene has CDR1 LGHNA and CDR2 YSLEER. CDR3 protein: CASSQARLAGAEQYF. CDR3 coding DNA: TGCGCCAGCAGCCAAGCTAGACTAGCGGGAGCCGAGCAGTACTTC.

This clonotype has a handful of counts. The rearrangement uses TRBV28 and TRBJ2-2; TRBD1 matches 7 bases. The germline V gene encodes CDR1 MDHEN and CDR2 SYDVKM. The CDR3 is 16 residues long. V shed 5 bases, J shed 0 bases, and the junction held 6 bases outside the gene matches. CDR3 loop: CASSSDRDPNTGELFF. The DNA for the CDR3 is TGTGCCAGCAGTAGCGACAGGGACCCGAACACCGGGGAGCTGTTTTTT. Variable domain in full (rest from reference TRBV28 and TRBJ2-2): DVKVTQSSRYLVKRTGEKVFLECVQDMDHENMFWYRQDPGLGLRLIYFSYDVKMKEKGDIPEGYSVSREKKERFSLILESASTNQTSMYLCASSSDRDPNTGELFFGEGSRLTVL.

The V gene is TRBV7-2, the J gene TRBJ2-1; D possibly corresponds to TRBD2 (6 bases). CDR1 is SGHTA, CDR2 FQGNSA, per germline. Trimming took off 1 base at V and 4 bases at J, with 14 bases between the two ends. CDR3 length equals 16 residues. The CDR3 sequence: CASSLVKGLGYNEQFF. As DNA, the CDR3 is TGTGCCAGCAGCTTAGTGAAGGGACTGGGGTACAATGAGCAGTTCTTC.

In its sample, this clonotype was seen many times. The J gene is TRBJ2-5, the V gene TRBV25-1, with D uncertain. The CDR3 spans 15 residues. V lost 2 bases and J lost 5, with 15 bases in between. Looked up from germline, CDR1 is MGHDK and CDR2 is SYGVNS. DNA of the CDR3: TGTGCCAGCAGTGAAGACGAACCCAAATGGGAGACCCAGTACTTC. Translating it yields CASSEDEPKWETQYF.

Remarks on this clonotype: Germline and junction disagree at one end, which may indicate a read error. The V and J genes are TRBV29-1 and TRBJ2-7, with a tentative D call TRBD2 (6 bases). The CDR3 sequence is 16 residues long. Germline loops: CDR1 SQVTM, CDR2 ANQGSEA. The CDR3 region has the DNA TGCATCGTTGCGGTTTGGGGTCTCGGGGGAGAACGCGAGCAGTACTTC. This translates into CIVAVWGLGGEREQYF.

J is TRBJ2-6 and V is TRBV4-2, with D possibly matching TRBD2 (6 bases). V gave up 0 bases and J gave up 1 base, with 19 bases separating them. This CDR3 is 20 amino acids long. The germline gives CDR1 LGHNA, CDR2 YNFKEQ. The CDR3: CASSQETMLHGRSGANVLTF. CDR3 DNA sequence: TGTGCCAGCAGCCAAGAGACCATGTTACACGGGAGATCTGGGGCCAACGTCCTGACTTTC.

This clonotype came up a few times. The gene calls are TRBV20-1 and TRBJ2-5, with 11 nucleotides matching TRBD1. J was trimmed by 5 bases and V by 0 bases; bases with no gene match: 17. The CDR3 extends over 19 amino acids. Germline V gene lookup returns CDR1 DFQATT and CDR2 SNEGSKA (reference sequence). The CDR3 reads CSARDRVVGQGGYWETQYF. Here the CDR3 DNA reads TGCAGTGCTAGAGATCGGGTTGTGGGACAGGGGGGTTACTGGGAGACCCAGTACTTC.

This chain joins TRBV12-3 or TRBV12-4 and TRBJ1-3, with D possibly matching TRBD1 (6 bases). This CDR3 is built from 14 residues. Between the trimmed V and J ends, which lost 4 bases and 1 base, there was a span of 8 bases. For the CDR3, the DNA is TGTGCCAGCAGTTCGACAGGATCTGGAAACACCATATATTTT. As protein: CASSSTGSGNTIYF.